The T cell receptor beta chain described here comes from a study of cytomegalovirus exposure and HLA in healthy donors. A remark on this clone: Its specificity is not known.

The V end was cut by 3 bases, the J end by 6 bases, with 12 bases between. This CDR3 spans 14 amino acids. Germline values: CDR1 SGDLS, CDR2 YYNGEE. Findings and limits, study-wide: Highest at DRB1 and lowest at HLA-C, TCR association rates differed among HLA loci in a later analysis.

The PCR had 60 Vbeta and 13 Jbeta primers. Generated by immunoSEQ multiplex PCR, the TCRdb table keeps only in-frame clones and is missing some. The table records fewer than 200,000 clones, roughly 87% of them present only once. Sequenced input: PBMCs. The J gene is TRBJ1-4, the V gene TRBV9; D unclear. This TCR derives from a boy aged 2 to 10 in good health and CMV-seronegative. CDR3: CASSAGEYYEKLFF. The CDR3 DNA is TGTGCCAGCAGCGCCGGGGAATATTATGAAAAACTGTTTTTT.